This T cell receptor beta chain was recovered during a study of T cells in Graves' hyperthyroidism and ophthalmopathy. Points from the study as a whole: The model made its ophthalmopathy prediction, and onset followed a median approximately 6.5 months later.

Trimming shortened V by 0 bases and J by 4 bases, and 13 bases separated the two germline ends. The CDR3 extends over 15 amino acids. CDR1 and CDR2 from the germline V gene are SGHRS and YFSETQ. Amplification targeted TCR beta CDR3 regions from RNA transcripts. Using the HTBI primer set, a first-round RT-PCR was run on the TCR CDR3. From the multiplex PCR reads, TCRdb called clonotypes with MiXCR, one entry per CDR3 protein. The table shows about 270,000 distinct CDR3 sequences, with less than 30% occurring only once. This clonotype was detected ten times or more. Its target is not known. This TCR came from a man in his forties with Graves' hyperthyroidism that later progressed to Graves' ophthalmopathy. The J gene is TRBJ2-5, the V gene TRBV5-1; no reliable D call. The sequencing sample was made of blood. This chain's CDR3 is CASSLVTAELETQYF. The CDR3 nucleotides read TGCGCCAGCAGCTTGGTAACAGCCGAGTTAGAGACCCAGTACTTC.